These 16 T cell receptor beta chains were all obtained from the same sample, sequenced in a study of beta chain features in type 1 diabetes. The isolated RNA, all of it, was reverse transcribed, so expressed TCRB transcripts were what got sequenced. Measured with immunoSEQ multiplex PCR; TCRdb has only the in-frame clones, and not every one. Of some 230,000 clones listed, around 10% are singletons. The sequenced sample consisted of naive CD4+ T cells from blood. The receptors were gathered from a woman aged 18 to 35 in good health.

This clone was detected a few times. The V call is TRBV2, the J call TRBJ2-1; 7 bases align to TRBD1. Trimming removed 6 bases from V and 4 bases from J; junction bases left unmatched: 6. Germline V gives CDR1 SNHLY, CDR2 FYNNEI. CDR3 length: 14 amino acids. This CDR3 reads CASRLTGIYNEQFF. CDR3 in DNA: TGTGCCAGCAGATTGACAGGGATATACAATGAGCAGTTCTTC. Combining the CDR3 with reference TRBV2 and TRBJ2-1 gives the whole variable domain EPEVTQTPSHQVTQMGQEVILRCVPISNHLYFYWYRQILGQKVEFLVSFYNNEISEKSEIFDDQFSVERPDGSNFTLKIRSTKLEDSAMYFCASRLTGIYNEQFFGPGTRLTVL.

The chain recombines TRBV7-2 with TRBJ1-2, with 7 bases lining up with TRBD1. The junction had 9 bases not matched to a gene; V was cut back by 5 bases and J by 6 bases. CDR3 length: 14 amino acids. CDR1 and CDR2 (germline): SGHTA, FQGNSA. CDR3 region: CASSPRAGGNGYTF. The DNA of the CDR3 is TGTGCCAGCAGCCCTCGTGCAGGGGGTAATGGCTACACCTTC.

This clone was recorded many times. The chain uses TRBV30 and TRBJ2-1; 10 bases line up with TRBD2. CDR1 GTSNPN and CDR2 SVGIG come from the germline V gene (reference sequence). The CDR3 has 15 residues. V gave up 4 bases and J gave up 7 bases; unmatched junction bases: 10. CDR3 coding DNA: TGTGCCTGGAACCCGGGACTAGCGAGGCTAAATGAGCAGTTCTTC. Translated, it gives CAWNPGLARLNEQFF.

The chain has TRBV6-5 and TRBJ1-4; a weak D match, TRBD1 (5 bases). There are 16 residues in the CDR3. The V end lost 0 bases, the J end lost 2 bases, and 10 bases lay between the germline ends. From germline, CDR1 is MNHEY and CDR2 SVGAGI. For the CDR3, the DNA is TGTGCCAGCAGTTACTCGATAGGGGCCACTAATGAAAAACTGTTTTTT. It specifies CASSYSIGATNEKLFF.

J is TRBJ1-1 and V is TRBV19; tentative D call: TRBD1 (5 bases). V was cut by 2 bases and J by 4 bases, with 11 bases left in between. The CDR3 is 14 residues long. Germline V lookup: CDR1 LNHDA, CDR2 SQIVND (reference sequence). CDR3 bases: TGTGCCAGTAGTATACCGGGCAGGGTCACTGAAGCTTTCTTT. Residues: CASSIPGRVTEAFF.

This clone has a handful of counts. The V and J genes are TRBV4-2 and TRBJ1-2; D is perhaps TRBD1 (6 bases). Germline CDR1 reads LGHNA; CDR2 reads YNFKEQ. This CDR3 is 15 amino acids long. V was shortened by 1 base and J by 4 bases, with 13 bases between the two germline ends. The CDR3 DNA reads as TGTGCCAGCAGCCAAGGGGGGCTTATCGGCTATGGCTACACCTTC. Protein: CASSQGGLIGYGYTF.

The J gene is TRBJ1-1, the V gene TRBV28, with D tentatively TRBD1 (5 bases). The ends were cut back, 2 bases at V and 0 bases at J, with 19 bases in the middle. Per germline, CDR1 MDHEN and CDR2 SYDVKM. This CDR3 region has 18 residues. Here the CDR3 DNA reads TGTGCCAGCAGTTTACCCAGGGTTAGAGGTAAGGTGAACACTGAAGCTTTCTTT. It specifies CASSLPRVRGKVNTEAFF.

V gene TRBV11-2 combines with J gene TRBJ2-1; 12 nucleotides align to TRBD2. The CDR3 loop spans 16 amino acids. Germline CDR1 reads SGHAT; CDR2 reads FQNNGV. J lost 8 bases, V lost 1 base, and 6 bases had no gene match. The CDR3 here is CASSLGLAGEAHEQFF. The CDR3 DNA sequence: TGTGCCAGCAGCTTAGGACTAGCGGGAGAGGCACATGAGCAGTTCTTC. The full variable domain, its missing parts supplied by reference TRBV11-2 and TRBJ2-1, is EAGVAQSPRYKIIEKRQSVAFWCNPISGHATLYWYQQILGQGPKLLIQFQNNGVVDDSQLPKDRFSAERLKGVDSTLKIQPAKLEDSAVYLCASSLGLAGEAHEQFFGPGTRLTVL.

This clone was seen more than once but under ten times. The chain combines TRBV5-1 with TRBJ2-1, with D tentatively TRBD1 (5 bases). Germline values: CDR1 SGHRS, CDR2 YFSETQ. Deletions cut 4 bases from V and 0 bases from J, with 17 bases between. CDR3 length: 17 amino acids. The CDR3 region has the DNA TGCGCCAGCAGCCGGCTCACGACAGACATCTCCTACAATGAGCAGTTCTTC. Encoded protein: CASSRLTTDISYNEQFF.

The rearrangement joins TRBV6-5 to TRBJ1-5; no clear D gene. The CDR3 is 15 amino acids. Germline CDR1 reads MNHEY; CDR2 reads SVGAGI. Trimming stripped 0 bases from V and 3 bases from J, with 9 bases between. The CDR3 nucleotides are TGTGCCAGCAGTTACTCGGAGAGGCCCAATCAGCCCCAGCATTTT. Its protein is CASSYSERPNQPQHF.

The V gene is TRBV6-4, the J gene TRBJ1-1; D remains ambiguous. V dropped 3 bases and J dropped 10 bases, with 15 bases sitting between them. The CDR3 runs 13 residues. Germline CDR1 reads MRHNA; CDR2 reads SNTAGT. CDR3 DNA: TGTGCCAGCAGTGAACGGGAGGGTTGGCGAGCTTTCTTT. Protein sequence: CASSEREGWRAFF.

This clone was counted a few times. J is TRBJ2-1 and V is TRBV19, with TRBD2 matching 8 bases. Trimming at V came to 6 bases and at J to 6 bases, leaving 10 bases not matched to a gene. This CDR3 has 15 amino acids. The germline V gene encodes CDR1 LNHDA and CDR2 SQIVND (reference sequence). The chain's CDR3 is CASSRGLAGSNEQFF. The DNA of the CDR3 is TGTGCCAGTAGCCGCGGCCTAGCGGGTTCCAATGAGCAGTTCTTC.

In this sample, this clone turned up a few times. The chain employs TRBV23-1 and TRBJ2-3; no clear D gene. Being an ORF, TRBV23-1 has a function that is uncertain. V was cut by 3 bases and J by 0 bases, with 7 bases left in between. This CDR3 region has 14 residues. The CDR3 sequence is CASSQALSTDTQYF. CDR3 DNA: TGCGCCAGCAGTCAGGCCTTAAGCACAGATACGCAGTATTTT.

In its sample, this clone was seen a few times. The rearrangement links TRBV30 to TRBJ2-2, with 11 bases that match TRBD2. V lost 4 bases, J lost 5 bases, and 6 bases stayed unmatched. The V gene's germline CDR1 is GTSNPN and CDR2 SVGIG (reference sequence). The CDR3 contains 15 residues. DNA for the CDR3: TGTGCCTGGACTAAACTAGCGGGAGATACCGGGGAGCTGTTTTTT. This translates into CAWTKLAGDTGELFF.

This sequence joins TRBV30 and TRBJ2-1, with TRBD2 matching 15 bases. The CDR3 covers 18 residues. The germline V gene has CDR1 GTSNPN and CDR2 SVGIG (reference sequence). V lost 2 bases and J lost 3; bases outside the gene matches: 8. CDR3 loop: CAWSYRTSGRAFYNEQFF. As DNA, the CDR3 is TGTGCCTGGAGTTACAGGACTAGCGGGAGGGCCTTCTACAATGAGCAGTTCTTC.

The J gene is TRBJ2-7, the V gene TRBV6-5; D is unresolved. Germline-derived CDR1 and CDR2 are MNHEY and SVGAGI. Trimming stripped 4 bases from V and 5 bases from J, with 6 bases between. This CDR3 region has 11 residues. The chain's CDR3 is CASSSLHEQYF. As DNA, the CDR3 is TGTGCCAGCAGTTCCCTCCACGAGCAGTACTTC.